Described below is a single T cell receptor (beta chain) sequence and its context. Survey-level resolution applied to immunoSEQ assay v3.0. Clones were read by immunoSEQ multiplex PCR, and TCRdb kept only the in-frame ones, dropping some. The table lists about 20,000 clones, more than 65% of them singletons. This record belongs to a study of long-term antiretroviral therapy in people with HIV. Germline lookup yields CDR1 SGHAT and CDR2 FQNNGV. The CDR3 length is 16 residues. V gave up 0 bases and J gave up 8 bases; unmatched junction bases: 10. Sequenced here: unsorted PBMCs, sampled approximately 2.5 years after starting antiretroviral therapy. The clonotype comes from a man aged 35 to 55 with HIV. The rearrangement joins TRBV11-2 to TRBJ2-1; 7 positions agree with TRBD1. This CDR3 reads CASSLDQRGLRHEQFF. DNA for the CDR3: TGTGCCAGCAGCTTAGATCAGAGGGGGCTACGGCATGAGCAGTTCTTC.